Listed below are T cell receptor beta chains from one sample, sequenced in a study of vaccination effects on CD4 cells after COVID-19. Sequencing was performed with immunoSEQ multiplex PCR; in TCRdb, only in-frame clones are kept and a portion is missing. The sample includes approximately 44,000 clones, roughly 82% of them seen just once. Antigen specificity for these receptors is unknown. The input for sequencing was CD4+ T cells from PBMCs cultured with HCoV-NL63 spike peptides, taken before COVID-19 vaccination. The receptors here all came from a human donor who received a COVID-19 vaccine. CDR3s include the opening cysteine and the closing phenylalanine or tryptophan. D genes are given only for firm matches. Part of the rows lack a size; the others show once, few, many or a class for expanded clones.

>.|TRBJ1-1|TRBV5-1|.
TGCGCCAGCAGCTTGGCGGCAGGGGCTAACACTGAAGCTTTCTTT
CASSLAAGANTEAFF
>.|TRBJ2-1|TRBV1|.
TGCACCAGCAGCCAAGAGGCAGGGAGTTCCTACAATGAGCAGTTCTTC
CTSSQEAGSSYNEQFF
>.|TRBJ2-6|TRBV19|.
TGTGCCAGTAGCTTAGGTTCTGGGGCCAACGTCCTGACTTTC
CASSLGSGANVLTF
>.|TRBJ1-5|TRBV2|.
TGTGCCAGCAGTACCCGATCAGGTGGGACGGGGGCTCAGCCCCAGCATTTT
CASSTRSGGTGAQPQHF
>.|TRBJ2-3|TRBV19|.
TGTGCCAGTTCGGACTTTAGGGGTAATACGCAGTATTTT
CASSDFRGNTQYF
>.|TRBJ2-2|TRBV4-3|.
TGCGCCAGCAGCCAAGTAGGCGAACGGCCCGGGGAGCTGTTTTTT
CASSQVGERPGELFF
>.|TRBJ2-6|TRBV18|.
TGTGCCAGCTCCCTAATTCTGGCGGCACCTGGGGCCAACGTCCTGACTTTC
CASSLILAAPGANVLTF
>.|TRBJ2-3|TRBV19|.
TGTGCCAGTAGTATCCGCGGGGTGGGCGCAGATACGCAGTATTTT
CASSIRGVGADTQYF
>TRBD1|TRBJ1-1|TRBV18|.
TGTGCCAGCTCTCCCAATTTCCTAAAGGGGGCTATAAACACTGAAGCTTTCTTT
CASSPNFLKGAINTEAFF
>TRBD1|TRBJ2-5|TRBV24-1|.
TGTGCCACCAGTGCCGGGACAGGGGGCTTTGGGGAGACCCAGTACTTC
CATSAGTGGFGETQYF
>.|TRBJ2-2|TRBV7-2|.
TGTGCCAGCAGCTTAGCCGCGCTTTCGAACACCGGGGAGCTGTTTTTT
CASSLAALSNTGELFF
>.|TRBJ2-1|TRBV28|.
TGTGCCAGCACCACTCTTAAGGGGGGAGTAAATGAGCAGTTCTTC
CASTTLKGGVNEQFF
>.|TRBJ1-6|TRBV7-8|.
TGTGCCAGCAGCTCCCGGGACGGCAATTCACCCCTCCACTTT
CASSSRDGNSPLHF
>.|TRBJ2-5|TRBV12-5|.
TGTGCTAGTGGTTTGGTACTGGCAGGGGGGTTAAAGACCCAGTACTTC
CASGLVLAGGLKTQYF
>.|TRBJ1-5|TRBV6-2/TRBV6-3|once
TGTGCCAGCAGTTACTATGAAGGGTCTCAGCCCCAGCATTTT
CASSYYEGSQPQHF
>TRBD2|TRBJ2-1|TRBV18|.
TGTGCCAGCTCACGTGGACTAGCGGGGGACTTGGAGCAGTTCTTC
CASSRGLAGDLEQFF
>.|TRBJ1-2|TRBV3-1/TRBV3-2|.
TGTGCCAGCAGCCAATCAGGGCTCTATGGCTACACCTTC
CASSQSGLYGYTF
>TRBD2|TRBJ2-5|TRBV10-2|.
TGCGCCAGCGCCACACTAGCGGGAGAGACCCAGTACTTC
CASATLAGETQYF
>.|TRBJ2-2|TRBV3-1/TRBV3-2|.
TGTGCCACCTACGGGACTCGACATCCCGGGGAGCTGTTTTTT
CATYGTRHPGELFF
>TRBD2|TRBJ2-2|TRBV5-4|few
TGTGCCAGCAGCTTTAGCGGGGGGACCGGGGAGCTGTTTTTT
CASSFSGGTGELFF
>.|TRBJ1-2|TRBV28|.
TGTGCCAGCAGTTTCTTTACCTATGGCTACACCTTC
CASSFFTYGYTF
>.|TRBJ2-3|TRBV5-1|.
TGCGCCAGCAGCTTGGCCCTCAGGGGAAGCACAGATACGCAGTATTTT
CASSLALRGSTDTQYF
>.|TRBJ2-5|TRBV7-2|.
TGTGCCAGCAGCTTAAGTGGGGTTCGGGAGACCCAGTACTTC
CASSLSGVRETQYF
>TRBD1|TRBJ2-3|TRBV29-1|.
TGCAGCGTTGTAAGGACAGGGTCAGATACGCAGTATTTT
CSVVRTGSDTQYF
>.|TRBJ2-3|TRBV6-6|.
TGTGCCAGCAGTTACGAACAGACCCGCACAGATACGCAGTATTTT
CASSYEQTRTDTQYF
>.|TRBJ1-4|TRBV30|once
TGTGCCTGGAGTTGGGGCACTAATGAAAAACTGTTTTTT
CAWSWGTNEKLFF
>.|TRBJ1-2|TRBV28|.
TGTGCCAGCAGTTTAGGGGTAAAGGGCTACACCTTC
CASSLGVKGYTF
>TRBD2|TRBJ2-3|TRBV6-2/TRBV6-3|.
TGTGCCAGCAGTTACTTGGGACTAGCGGGGGGCACAGATACGCAGTATTTT
CASSYLGLAGGTDTQYF
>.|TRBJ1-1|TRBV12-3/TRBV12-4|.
TGTGCCAGCAGTCCTTCCGGGTGGGCTGAAGCTTTCTTT
CASSPSGWAEAFF
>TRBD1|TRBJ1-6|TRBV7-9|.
TGTGCCAGCACCGCAGGGGGGACGAATTCACCCCTCCACTTT
CASTAGGTNSPLHF
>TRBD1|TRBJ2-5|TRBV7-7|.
TGTGCCAGCAGCGACGGCCTGACAGGGGTCGAGACCCAGTACTTC
CASSDGLTGVETQYF
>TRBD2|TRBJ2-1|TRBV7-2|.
TGTGCCAGCAGCGTCCCGGGACTAGCGGGGAGGAATGAGCAGTTCTTC
CASSVPGLAGRNEQFF
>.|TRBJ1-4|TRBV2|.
TGTGCCGGAGGACGGGAAAAACTGTTTTTT
CAGGREKLFF
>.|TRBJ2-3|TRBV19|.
TGTGCCAGTAGTATGGGTCTTGGGGGAGATACGCAGTATTTT
CASSMGLGGDTQYF